These 23 T cell receptor beta chains were sequenced from one sample in a study of blood T cells in healthy people across ages. A second about 6 to 12 cycle PCR used barcoded and J-beta primers. Via MiXCR, TCRdb re-called the 5' RACE reads, giving one row per CDR3 protein. The sample records approximately 360,000 distinct CDR3 sequences, 45% to 65% being singletons. The sample was blood. These receptor sequences come from a man in his 60s in good health.

This clonotype occurred once. The chain links TRBV7-2 to TRBJ2-3, with 11 bases lining up with TRBD2. In germline, CDR1 is SGHTA, CDR2 FQGNSA. The J segment lost 8 bases and the V segment lost 6 bases, leaving 10 bases of the junction unmatched. The CDR3 totals 15 residues. CDR3 bases: TGTGCCAGCAGTCGACTAGCGGGACCAGGCGGTACGCAGTATTTT. Translation gives CASSRLAGPGGTQYF.

This clonotype was detected a few times. The chain joins TRBV5-1 to TRBJ2-3, with D possibly being TRBD1 or TRBD2 (5 bases each). CDR1 and CDR2 from the germline V gene are SGHRS and YFSETQ. The length of the CDR3 is 16 residues. V lost 0 bases and J lost 3, with 14 bases in between. The CDR3 sequence is CASSLGGRSGTDTQYF. DNA of the CDR3: TGCGCCAGCAGCTTGGGGGGACGGAGCGGAACAGATACGCAGTATTTT.

The chain carries TRBV20-1 and TRBJ2-1, with 12 bases lining up with TRBD2. V lost 4 bases, J lost 3 bases, and 10 bases stayed unmatched. Germline V CDR1 and CDR2: DFQATT, SNEGSKA (reference sequence). The CDR3 is 17 residues long. CDR3 protein: CSATGLTSGRIYNEQFF. As DNA, the CDR3 is TGCAGTGCTACGGGTTTAACTAGCGGGAGGATCTACAATGAGCAGTTCTTC.

The rearrangement links TRBV10-1 to TRBJ2-5, with 8 bases aligning to TRBD1. The CDR3 runs 15 residues. The germline V gene has CDR1 WNHNN and CDR2 SYGVQD (reference sequence). V gave up 4 bases and J gave up 1 base; unmatched junction bases: 5. CDR3 in amino acids: CASSVRTGFQETQYF. CDR3 bases: TGCGCCAGCAGTGTACGGACAGGGTTCCAAGAGACCCAGTACTTC.

J is TRBJ2-7 and V is TRBV7-2; D is ambiguous. CDR3 size: 13 residues. CDR1 is SGHTA and CDR2 is FQGNSA in the germline V gene. V was shortened by 5 bases and J by 3 bases, with 11 bases between the two germline ends. The CDR3 DNA follows: TGTGCCAGCAGCCGAGGAAGATACTACGAGCAGTACTTC. The encoded protein is CASSRGRYYEQYF. The full variable domain, completed using reference TRBV7-2 and TRBJ2-7, is GAGVSQSPSNKVTEKGKDVELRCDPISGHTALYWYRQSLGQGLEFLIYFQGNSAPDKSGLPSDRFSAERTGGSVSTLTIQRTQQEDSAVYLCASSRGRYYEQYFGPGTRLTVT.

About this clonotype itself: An end of the junction differs from the germline gene, which may be a read error. This chain connects TRBV27 to TRBJ1-2; the match to TRBD1 covers 8 bases. Germline assignment: CDR1 MNHEY and CDR2 SMNVEV (reference sequence). CDR3 length equals 16 residues. This chain's CDR3 is CTSSLWAAGGSYGYTF. In DNA, the CDR3 is TGTACCAGCAGTTTATGGGCAGCAGGGGGCTCGTATGGCTACACCTTC.

The table lists this clonotype with a few counts. The chain has TRBV6-2 or TRBV6-3 and TRBJ2-7; TRBD1 agrees at 7 bases. Germline V gene lookup returns CDR1 MNHEY and CDR2 SVGEGT. V shed 5 bases, J shed 7 bases, and the junction held 11 bases outside the gene matches. This CDR3 has 14 amino acids. The CDR3 spells CASSLGQALLEQYF. In nucleotides, the CDR3 is TGTGCCAGCAGTCTAGGACAGGCCCTCTTGGAGCAGTACTTC.

This clonotype showed up just a few times. The chain combines TRBV7-2 with TRBJ2-3; 7 nucleotides line up with TRBD1. There are 17 residues in the CDR3. Germline V lookup: CDR1 SGHTA, CDR2 FQGNSA. The junction had 11 bases not matched to a gene; V was cut back by 5 bases and J by 0 bases. The CDR3 nucleotides are TGTGCCAGCAGCCCCAGGGGGTGGGGGCCGAGCACAGATACGCAGTATTTT. This encodes CASSPRGWGPSTDTQYF.

Of note for this clonotype: One junction end does not reproduce the germline sequence, and a read error may be involved. The rearrangement links TRBV7-7 to TRBJ2-7, with TRBD2 matching 15 bases. The J call is doubtful: the DNA matches TRBJ2-5 better. This CDR3 region has 17 residues. The V gene's germline CDR1 is SSHAT and CDR2 FNYEAQ (reference sequence). The CDR3 here is CASSLTRTSGGAETQYF. The CDR3 DNA sequence: TGTGCTAGCAGCCTCACCCGGACTAGCGGGGGGGCGGAGACCCAGTACTTC.

The V gene is TRBV9, the J gene TRBJ2-7; 7 bases are shared with TRBD1. V gave up 0 bases and J gave up 0 bases; unmatched junction bases: 6. Per germline, CDR1 SGDLS and CDR2 YYNGEE. This CDR3 is built from 16 residues. CDR3 DNA sequence: TGTGCCAGCAGCGTAGCAACAGGGGCCAGCTCCTACGAGCAGTACTTC. Encoded protein: CASSVATGASSYEQYF.

The J gene is TRBJ2-2, the V gene TRBV12-3 or TRBV12-4; no clear D gene. V dropped 2 bases and J dropped 1 base, with 8 bases sitting between them. The CDR3 totals 15 residues. CDR3 in amino acids: CASSLFGLNTGELFF. CDR3 bases: TGTGCCAGCAGTTTATTTGGGCTGAACACCGGGGAGCTGTTTTTT.

This chain uses TRBV20-1 with TRBJ2-6, with D possibly being TRBD1 or TRBD2 (5 bases each). V was pared by 3 bases and J by 0 bases, with 12 bases between. The CDR3 extends over 16 amino acids. Germline V gene sequence: CDR1 DFQATT, CDR2 SNEGSKA (reference sequence). The CDR3 sequence is CSASSGPPSGANVLTF. The CDR3 DNA is TGCAGTGCTAGCTCGGGGCCCCCCTCTGGGGCCAACGTCCTGACTTTC.

Comment on this clonotype: A read error may produce the germline difference seen at one junction end. This rearrangement joins TRBV6-1 to TRBJ2-1; D gene unclear. The CDR3 has 15 amino acids. Germline V lookup: CDR1 MNHNS, CDR2 SASEGT. The CDR3 is CASSESGAAYIEQFF. CDR3 nucleotide sequence: TGTGCCAGCAGTGAATCCGGCGCGGCGTACATTGAGCAGTTCTTC.

The chain links TRBV14 to TRBJ1-1; D gene ambiguous. The V gene's germline CDR1 is SGHDN and CDR2 FVKESK. The CDR3 covers 13 residues. Trimming stripped 4 bases from V and 8 bases from J, with 14 bases between. DNA for the CDR3: TGTGCCAGCAGCCCGGGCCGTTTCCGGGAAGCTTTCTTT. Translation: CASSPGRFREAFF.

The CDR3 loop is CSASLWTSGRYTNEQFF. CDR3 in DNA: TGCAGTGCTAGTCTTTGGACTAGCGGGAGATATACGAATGAGCAGTTCTTC. V gene TRBV20-1 combines with J gene TRBJ2-1, with 13 bases identical to TRBD2. Germline loops: CDR1 DFQATT, CDR2 SNEGSKA (reference sequence). The CDR3 covers 17 residues. Germline trimming cut 3 bases from V and 7 bases from J; bases unmatched to any gene: 12.

This chain uses TRBV7-2 with TRBJ2-7; D tentatively reads TRBD1 or TRBD2 (6 bases each). Trimming stripped 5 bases from V and 2 bases from J, with 16 bases between. Per germline, CDR1 SGHTA and CDR2 FQGNSA. The CDR3 totals 15 residues. CDR3 loop: CASSPDGGATYEQYF. The CDR3 DNA reads as TGTGCCAGCAGCCCGGACGGGGGCGCGACCTACGAGCAGTACTTC.

V usage is TRBV7-9 and J usage is TRBJ2-1, with D tentatively TRBD2 (6 bases). Trimming stripped 1 base from V and 7 bases from J, with 17 bases between. The CDR3 spans 16 residues. In germline, CDR1 is SEHNR, CDR2 FQNEAQ (reference sequence). CDR3 in amino acids: CASSLDLGGSRNEQFF. The CDR3 region has the DNA TGTGCCAGCAGCTTAGACCTGGGGGGATCGAGGAATGAGCAGTTCTTC. Full variable domain (missing parts from reference TRBV7-9 and TRBJ2-1): DTGVSQNPRHKITKRGQNVTFRCDPISEHNRLYWYRQTLGQGPEFLTYFQNEAQLEKSRLLSDRFSAERPKGSFSTLEIQRTEQGDSAMYLCASSLDLGGSRNEQFFGPGTRLTVL.

This clonotype appeared a single time. This chain links TRBV29-1 with TRBJ1-1; 7 bases are a match to TRBD1. J lost 0 bases, V lost 6 bases, and 7 bases had no gene match. CDR1 is SQVTM and CDR2 is ANQGSEA in the germline V gene. This CDR3 contains 14 residues. CDR3 DNA sequence: TGCAGCGTCGTGCAGGGACAGATGAACACTGAAGCTTTCTTT. Its translation: CSVVQGQMNTEAFF.

A single count supports this clonotype. The rearrangement links TRBV28 to TRBJ2-5, with 10 bases identical to TRBD2. V shed 5 bases, J shed 4 bases, and the junction held 10 bases outside the gene matches. Germline lookup yields CDR1 MDHEN and CDR2 SYDVKM. The CDR3 runs to 16 residues. CDR3 bases: TGTGCCAGCAGTCGACCCGCAGCGGGGGGGTCAGAGACCCAGTACTTC. Its protein product is CASSRPAAGGSETQYF.

The table lists this clonotype with a few counts. J is TRBJ2-7 and V is TRBV5-1, with D tentatively TRBD1 (6 bases). CDR1 is SGHRS, CDR2 YFSETQ, per germline. V shed 5 bases and J shed 3 bases, with 9 bases lying between them. The CDR3 is 12 amino acids. The CDR3 nucleotides read TGCGCCAGCAGGCAACAGGGCTACGAGCAGTACTTC. Protein sequence: CASRQQGYEQYF.

This clonotype was recorded many times. The chain employs TRBV7-2 and TRBJ2-1, with TRBD2 matching 9 bases. Unmatched junction bases numbered 12, after V lost 8 bases and J lost 4 bases. Per the germline V gene, CDR1 is SGHTA and CDR2 is FQGNSA. CDR3 length: 16 amino acids. In nucleotides, the CDR3 is TGTGCCAGCGCCCAGGTGTCAGCGGGGGGTTACAATGAGCAGTTCTTC. The encoded protein is CASAQVSAGGYNEQFF.

The chain uses TRBV20-1 and TRBJ2-6, with 8 bases that match TRBD2. V was pared by 3 bases and J by 0 bases, with 10 bases of the junction left unmatched. The CDR3 spans 18 residues. CDR1 is DFQATT, CDR2 SNEGSKA, per germline (reference sequence). CDR3 DNA: TGCAGTGCTAGCAAGGGACTAGGACAAACCTCTGGGGCCAACGTCCTGACTTTC. This sequence encodes CSASKGLGQTSGANVLTF.

The genes are TRBV2 and TRBJ2-7, with 8 bases identical to TRBD1. This CDR3 is 15 amino acids long. Germline CDR1 reads SNHLY; CDR2 reads FYNNEI. Trimming cost V 10 bases and J 0 bases; bases outside gene matches: 11. In DNA, the CDR3 is TGTGCCACCCCAAGGAACAGGGGGACCTCCTACGAGCAGTACTTC. Translation: CATPRNRGTSYEQYF.